This T cell receptor (beta chain) was sequenced for a study of blood T cell repertoires in COVID-19. Study in general: There were acute and convalescent COVID-19 samples, and they came from the United States, Italy and Spain. PBMCs, B-cell-depleted T cells, or T cells provided the cDNA or gDNA that made up the material.

The V and J ends lost 4 bases and 1 base respectively, with 4 bases between them. The germline V gene has CDR1 SGHDT and CDR2 YYEEEE. The CDR3 contains 12 residues. Authors' analysis steps: It was from reference gene primer amplification that nucleated cell counts were estimated. Assay used: immunoSEQ multiplex PCR; TCRdb lists only in-frame clones, some missing. V, J and clone size are taken as reported in that table, and D and trimming were inferred from the DNA itself. Of 150,000 to 200,000 clones listed, around four fifths are singletons. The sample consisted of peripheral blood. This TCR came from a woman younger than 45 with acute or convalescent COVID-19. This chain joins TRBV5-6 and TRBJ2-3, with unresolved D. The CDR3 DNA reads TGTGCCAGCAGCCCCGGCACAGATACGCAGTATTTT. This gives the protein CASSPGTDTQYF.